This T cell receptor beta chain comes out of a study of B cell selection in AIRE deficiency. General study results and limits: Shorter CDR3s marked shared Treg sequences, biased toward few non-templated insertions.

The CDR3 is 12 residues long. Germline V CDR1 and CDR2: MNHEY, SMNVEV (reference sequence). Trimming took off 5 bases at V and 4 bases at J, with 7 bases between the two ends. CD4+CD127+ cells were sorted as the conventional CD4 T cells. On this clone itself: Its antigen is currently unknown.

Libraries were prepared by immunoSEQ multiplex PCR; TCRdb keeps only in-frame clonotypes and omits some of them. The data contain some 1,700 clones, 80% to 90% of them singletons. This sequence joins TRBV27 and TRBJ2-3, with no clear D. The sequence derives from a human donor in good health. Sequencing was performed on CD4+CD127+ conventional T cells sorted from PBMCs. In DNA form, the CDR3 reads TGTGCCAGCAGTCGGCGGCCAGATACGCAGTATTTT. Protein product: CASSRRPDTQYF.